This is a list of T cell receptor beta chains from one sample in a study of identifying expanded T cells in peripheral blood. The repertoire was sequenced with immunoSEQ multiplex PCR; TCRdb's copy has only in-frame clones and lacks some. The sample yields approximately 100,000 clones, roughly 90% seen once. The specimen sequenced was blood. Receptors originate from a person aged 18-70 years in good health. The CDR3 runs from the conserved cysteine through the conserved F or W. D genes are given only for firm matches. Clone size appears in some rows only: once, few, many, or a class for an expanded clone.

d_gene	v_gene	abundance	j_gene	CDR3nt	CDR3aa
TRBD2	TRBV2	few	TRBJ2-5	TGTGCCAGCAGTACGCCGGGACTAGGGGGGGTTGGTCAGTACTTC	CASSTPGLGGVGQYF
-	TRBV14	-	TRBJ1-2	TGTGCCAGCAGCCAAGGCCGGGGAACTAATGGCTACACCTTC	CASSQGRGTNGYTF
-	TRBV5-1	-	TRBJ2-1	TGCGCCAGCAGCTCCCCCGGGACTCCGCCTTACAATGAGCAGTTCTTC	CASSSPGTPPYNEQFF
-	TRBV29-1	-	TRBJ2-2	TGCAGCGTGCCCCGGTCAATTGGGAACACCGGGGAGCTGTTTTTT	CSVPRSIGNTGELFF
-	TRBV7-9	-	TRBJ1-3	TGTGCCAGCAGCTTTTTCCAGGGCCCTTTAGGCTCTGGAAACACCATATATTTT	CASSFFQGPLGSGNTIYF
-	TRBV19	-	TRBJ2-1	TGTGCCAGTAGTATCGGGGGGCCCTACAATGAGCAGTTCTTC	CASSIGGPYNEQFF
-	TRBV12-5	-	TRBJ1-5	TGTGCTAGTGGTTTGGTACCGGTTAGGGCCAGGCAGCCCCAGCATTTT	CASGLVPVRARQPQHF
-	TRBV5-5	-	TRBJ1-1	TGTGCCAGCAGCTGGCGGTTAATGAACACTGAAGCTTTCTTT	CASSWRLMNTEAFF
TRBD1	TRBV7-2	-	TRBJ2-7	TGTGCCAGCAGCTTCGGGACAGGGTATAACGAGCAGTACTTC	CASSFGTGYNEQYF
TRBD2	TRBV9	-	TRBJ2-1	TGTGCCAGCAGCGTAGCCGGGACTAGCGGGAGTAATGAGCAGTTCTTC	CASSVAGTSGSNEQFF
TRBD1	TRBV4-1	-	TRBJ1-5	TGCGCCAGCAGCCAAGCAGGGGGGCTACTCGGGGGCAATCAGCCCCAGCATTTT	CASSQAGGLLGGNQPQHF
-	TRBV30	-	TRBJ1-5	TGTGCCTGGAGTGTACAGGGCAATCAGCCCCAGCATTTT	CAWSVQGNQPQHF
-	TRBV28	-	TRBJ2-5	TGTGCCAGCAGTTTCCCAGGTTCTTACCAAGAGACCCAGTACTTC	CASSFPGSYQETQYF
TRBD1	TRBV4-2	-	TRBJ2-1	TGTGCCAGCAGCCAAGAGGGGACAGGGGGTGGTACCTACAATGAGCAGTTCTTC	CASSQEGTGGGTYNEQFF
-	TRBV5-1	-	TRBJ2-7	TGCGCCAGGACGATTAGAAACTACGAGCAGTACTTC	CARTIRNYEQYF
-	TRBV4-1	-	TRBJ1-2	TGCGCCAGCAGCCGCGGGTCTCGACGGATCGATGGCTACACCTTC	CASSRGSRRIDGYTF
TRBD2	TRBV18	-	TRBJ2-3	TGTGCCAGCTCACCACTCCCTAGCGGGACCTCCGCAGATACGCAGTATTTT	CASSPLPSGTSADTQYF
-	TRBV6-5	-	TRBJ2-1	TGTGCCAGCAGGAGGGAGGAGGAGCAGTTCTTC	CASRREEEQFF
-	TRBV27	-	TRBJ1-4	TGTGCCAGCAAACGCTGGCACGGGGAAAAACTGTTTTTT	CASKRWHGEKLFF
-	TRBV5-1	-	TRBJ1-1	TGCGCCAGCGAAGGGGAGGACACTGAAGCTTTCTTT	CASEGEDTEAFF
-	TRBV7-6	once	TRBJ2-1	TGTGCCAGCAGCTTAGGGGGATCGGGGTTGGGAAATGAGCAGTTCTTC	CASSLGGSGLGNEQFF
-	TRBV5-4	-	TRBJ1-6	TGTGCCAGCAGCGCGCCCTATCCACGTTCACCCCTCCACTTT	CASSAPYPRSPLHF
-	TRBV28	once	TRBJ1-1	TGTGCCAGCAGTTTACGGGGGGAGATCTCTGAAGCTTTCTTT	CASSLRGEISEAFF
TRBD1	TRBV10-2	-	TRBJ2-1	TGCGCCAGCAGACCCGGGACAGGGGGCCACAATGAGCAGTTCTTC	CASRPGTGGHNEQFF
TRBD1	TRBV7-7	-	TRBJ2-7	TGTGCCAGCAGCCCATCGACAGGGGGCGGCGAGCAGTACTTC	CASSPSTGGGEQYF
-	TRBV5-6	once	TRBJ2-3	TGTGCCAGCAGCTTCGGGCGGGGGCGCACAGATACGCAGTATTTT	CASSFGRGRTDTQYF
-	TRBV7-8	-	TRBJ2-7	TGTGCCAGCAGCTTAGCCAGGGAATACGAGCAGTACTTC	CASSLAREYEQYF
-	TRBV11-2	-	TRBJ1-5	TGTGCCAGCAGCCCAGACAGTAGCAATCAGCCCCAGCATTTT	CASSPDSSNQPQHF
-	TRBV19	-	TRBJ2-5	TGTGCCAGTAGTAGTATAGTTCCCTTTCAAGAGACCCAGTACTTC	CASSSIVPFQETQYF
-	TRBV10-3	-	TRBJ2-7	TGTGCCATCAGTGACACGAGCTCCTACGAGCAGTACTTC	CAISDTSSYEQYF
-	TRBV28	-	TRBJ1-2	TGTGCCAGCAGTCCCCCCAGTTACTCTAACTATGGCTACACCTTC	CASSPPSYSNYGYTF
-	TRBV5-1	-	TRBJ1-3	TGCGCCAGCAGCTTGGACATAGGGTCTGGAAACACCATATATTTT	CASSLDIGSGNTIYF